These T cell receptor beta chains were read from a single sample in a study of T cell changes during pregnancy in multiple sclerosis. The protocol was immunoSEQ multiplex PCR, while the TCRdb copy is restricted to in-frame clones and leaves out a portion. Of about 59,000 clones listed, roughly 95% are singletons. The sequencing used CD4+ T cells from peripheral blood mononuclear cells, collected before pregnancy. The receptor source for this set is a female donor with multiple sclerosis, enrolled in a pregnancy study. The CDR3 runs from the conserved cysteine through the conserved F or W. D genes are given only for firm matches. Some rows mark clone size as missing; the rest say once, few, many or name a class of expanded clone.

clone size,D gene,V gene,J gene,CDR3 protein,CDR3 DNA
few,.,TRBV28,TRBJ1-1,CASSLLGENTEAFF,TGTGCCAGCAGTTTATTAGGGGAGAACACTGAAGCTTTCTTT
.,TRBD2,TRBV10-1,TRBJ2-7,CASSVYSGLSYEQYF,TGCGCCAGCAGTGTGTATAGCGGGCTCTCCTACGAGCAGTACTTC
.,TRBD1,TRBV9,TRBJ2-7,CASSVGTGNYEQYF,TGTGCCAGCAGCGTAGGGACAGGGAACTACGAGCAGTACTTC
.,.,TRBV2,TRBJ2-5,CASSDIQGWQETQYF,TGTGCCAGCAGTGATATACAGGGATGGCAAGAGACCCAGTACTTC
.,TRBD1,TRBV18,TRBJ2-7,CASSPGMASGGYEQYF,TGTGCCAGCTCACCAGGAATGGCTTCAGGGGGCTACGAGCAGTACTTC
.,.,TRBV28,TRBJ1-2,CASLLGRGNYGYTF,TGTGCCAGCTTACTTGGACGGGGGAACTATGGCTACACCTTC
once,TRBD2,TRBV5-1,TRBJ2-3,CASSLGTRGSTDTQYF,TGCGCCAGCAGCTTGGGGACTAGAGGGAGCACAGATACGCAGTATTTT
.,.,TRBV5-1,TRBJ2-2,CASSVGTRGAGELFF,TGCGCCAGCAGCGTGGGGACTCGCGGAGCCGGGGAGCTGTTTTTT
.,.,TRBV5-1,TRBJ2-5,CASSLDRSQGTQYF,TGCGCCAGCAGCTTGGACAGATCTCAGGGGACCCAGTACTTC
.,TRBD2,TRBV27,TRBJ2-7,CASSPYTSGSSNEQYF,TGTGCCAGCAGCCCTTACACTAGCGGGAGCTCTAACGAGCAGTACTTC
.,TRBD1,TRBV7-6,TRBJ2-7,CASSLGTGGYAYEQYF,TGTGCCAGCAGCTTAGGGACAGGGGGCTACGCCTACGAGCAGTACTTC
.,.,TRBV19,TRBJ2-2,CASSILAGNTGELFF,TGTGCCAGTAGCATCTTGGCAGGGAACACCGGGGAGCTGTTTTTT
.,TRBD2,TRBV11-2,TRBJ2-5,CASSSGLAETQYF,TGTGCCAGCAGCTCGGGACTAGCGGAGACCCAGTACTTC
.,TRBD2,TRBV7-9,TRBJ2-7,CASSSTGEGGRAGLYEQYF,TGTGCCAGCAGCTCTACCGGGGAGGGCGGGAGGGCCGGGTTATACGAGCAGTACTTC
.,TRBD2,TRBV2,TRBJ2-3,CASSETSGRGYSSTDTQYF,TGTGCCAGCAGTGAGACTAGCGGGAGAGGGTACTCTAGCACAGATACGCAGTATTTT
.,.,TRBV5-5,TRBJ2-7,CASSRTGLSYEQYF,TGTGCCAGCAGCCGGACTGGACTCTCCTACGAGCAGTACTTC
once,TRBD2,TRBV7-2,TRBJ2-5,CASSLARERTSRETQYF,TGTGCCAGCAGCTTAGCGAGGGAGCGGACTAGCCGGGAGACCCAGTACTTC
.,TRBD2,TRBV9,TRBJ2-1,CASSVVAGGYNEQFF,TGTGCCAGCAGCGTAGTAGCGGGGGGATACAATGAGCAGTTCTTC
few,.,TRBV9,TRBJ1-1,CASSVEGNLNTEAFF,TGTGCCAGCAGCGTAGAGGGGAACTTGAACACTGAAGCTTTCTTT
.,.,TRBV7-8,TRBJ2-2,CASSSQSSRRAGELFF,TGTGCCAGCAGCTCCCAAAGCTCCCGGCGGGCCGGGGAGCTGTTTTTT
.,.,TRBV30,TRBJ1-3,CAWQATRSGNTIYF,TGTGCCTGGCAAGCGACCCGCTCTGGAAACACCATATATTTT
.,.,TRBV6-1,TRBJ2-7,CASTNSGLHSYEQYF,TGTGCCAGCACCAATAGCGGTTTGCACTCCTACGAGCAGTACTTC
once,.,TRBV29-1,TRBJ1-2,CSVQLGGLPYGYTF,TGCAGCGTGCAACTCGGGGGACTCCCCTATGGCTACACCTTC
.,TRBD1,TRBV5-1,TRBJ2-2,CASSLRPGGGGELFF,TGCGCCAGCAGCTTGAGACCAGGGGGCGGCGGGGAGCTGTTTTTT
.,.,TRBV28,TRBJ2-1,CASSFQGHEQFF,TGTGCCAGCAGTTTCCAGGGGCATGAGCAGTTCTTC
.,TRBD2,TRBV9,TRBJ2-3,CASSVGALAGGRDTQYF,TGTGCCAGCAGCGTAGGCGCTTTAGCGGGAGGACGGGATACGCAGTATTTT
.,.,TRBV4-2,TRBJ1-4,CASSQPFSGGWTNEKLFF,TGTGCCAGCAGCCAACCCTTTTCCGGGGGATGGACTAATGAAAAACTGTTTTTT
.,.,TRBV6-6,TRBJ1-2,CASSQSAEYGYTF,TGTGCCAGCAGTCAGTCCGCGGAGTATGGCTACACCTTC